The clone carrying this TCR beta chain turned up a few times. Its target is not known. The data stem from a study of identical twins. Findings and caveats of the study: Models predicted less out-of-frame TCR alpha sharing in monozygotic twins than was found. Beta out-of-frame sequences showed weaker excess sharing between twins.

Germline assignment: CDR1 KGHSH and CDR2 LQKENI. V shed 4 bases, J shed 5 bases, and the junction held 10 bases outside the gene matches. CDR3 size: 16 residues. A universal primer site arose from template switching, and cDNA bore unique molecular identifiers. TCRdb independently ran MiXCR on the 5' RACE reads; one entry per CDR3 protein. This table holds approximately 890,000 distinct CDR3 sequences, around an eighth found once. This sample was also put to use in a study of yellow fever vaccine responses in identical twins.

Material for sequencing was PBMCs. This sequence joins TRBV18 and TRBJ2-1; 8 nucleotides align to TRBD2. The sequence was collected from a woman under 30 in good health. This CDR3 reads CASSLKTLAANNEQFF. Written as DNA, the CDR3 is TGTGCCAGCTCACTAAAAACACTAGCGGCTAACAATGAGCAGTTCTTC.